The T cell receptor (beta chain) under discussion was sequenced for a study of T cell changes during pregnancy in multiple sclerosis (dated by TCRdb to about 2019). General notes on the study: Changes in the T cell repertoire over the course of pregnancy were examined in this study in women with multiple sclerosis.

The library relied on the immunoSEQ multiplex PCR assay. Here the immuneACCESS table is served through TCRdb, limited to in-frame sequences with V and J called. Missing clones are a known gap in these copies; in checked studies unresolved V genes cover under half, and the rest lacks a known reason. The sample data list approximately 37,000 clones, and roughly 94% of these were observed just once. 1.5% to 2% of the sample is in the top ten clones. Note on this clone: Which antigen it targets is not known. No base quality values were provided; no much bigger clone lies one nucleotide off.

V is cut by 4 bases and J by 1 base, and the space between the germline ends is 17 bases. The CDR3, from cysteine to phenylalanine, totals 16 residues. Of the read, only the CDR3 DNA is kept; its 48 bases are in frame from base 1. The germline V gene (reference sequence) provides CDR1 MNHEY and CDR2 SMNVEV. The specimen was peripheral blood, collected in the third trimester of pregnancy. The chain couples TRBV27 to TRBJ2-7, and perhaps TRBD1 as D gene, on 6 matching bases. This receptor was identified in a female donor with multiple sclerosis, enrolled in a pregnancy study. The CDR3 amino acid sequence is: CASSSLGGQRSYEQYF. The bases are TGTGCCAGCAGTTCTCTCGGAGGACAGCGATCCTACGAGCAGTACTTC.